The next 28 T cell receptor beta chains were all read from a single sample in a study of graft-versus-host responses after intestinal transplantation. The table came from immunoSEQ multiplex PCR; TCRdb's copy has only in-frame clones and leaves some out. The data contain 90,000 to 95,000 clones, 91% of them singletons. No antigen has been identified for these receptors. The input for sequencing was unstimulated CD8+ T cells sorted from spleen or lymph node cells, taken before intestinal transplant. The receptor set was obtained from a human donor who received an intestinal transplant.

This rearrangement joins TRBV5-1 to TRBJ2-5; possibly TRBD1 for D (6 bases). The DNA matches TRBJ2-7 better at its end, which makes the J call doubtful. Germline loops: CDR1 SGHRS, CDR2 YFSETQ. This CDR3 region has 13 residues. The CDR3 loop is CASSLGTLYEQYF. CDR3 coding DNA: TGCGCCAGCAGCCTCGGGACACTCTACGAGCAGTACTTC.

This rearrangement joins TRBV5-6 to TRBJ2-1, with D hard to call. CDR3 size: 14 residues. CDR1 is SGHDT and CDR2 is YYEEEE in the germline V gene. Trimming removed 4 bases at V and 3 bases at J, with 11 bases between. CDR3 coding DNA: TGTGCCAGCAGCAAGAGACAAGGCTACAATGAGCAGTTCTTC. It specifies CASSKRQGYNEQFF. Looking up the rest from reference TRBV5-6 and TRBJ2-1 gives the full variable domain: DAGVTQSPTHLIKTRGQQVTLRCSPKSGHDTVSWYQQALGQGPQFIFQYYEEEERQRGNFPDRFSGHQFPNYSSELNVNALLLGDSALYLCASSKRQGYNEQFFGPGTRLTVL.

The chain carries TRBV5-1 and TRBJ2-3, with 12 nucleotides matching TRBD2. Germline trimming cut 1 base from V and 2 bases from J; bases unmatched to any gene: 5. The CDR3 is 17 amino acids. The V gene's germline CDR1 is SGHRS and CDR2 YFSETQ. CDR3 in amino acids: CASSLPTSGGLTDTQYF. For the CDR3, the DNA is TGCGCCAGCAGCTTGCCGACTAGCGGGGGCCTCACAGATACGCAGTATTTT. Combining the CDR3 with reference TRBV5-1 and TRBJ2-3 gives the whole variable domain KAGVTQTPRYLIKTRGQQVTLSCSPISGHRSVSWYQQTPGQGLQFLFEYFSETQRNKGNFPGRFSGRQFSNSRSEMNVSTLELGDSALYLCASSLPTSGGLTDTQYFGPGTRLTVL.

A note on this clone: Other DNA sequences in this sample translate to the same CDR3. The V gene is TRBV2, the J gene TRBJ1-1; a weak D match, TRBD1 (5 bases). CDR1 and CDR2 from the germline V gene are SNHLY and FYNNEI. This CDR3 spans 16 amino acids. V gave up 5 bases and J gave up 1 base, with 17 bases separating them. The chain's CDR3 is CASSFSGGRGNTEAFF. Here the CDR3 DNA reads TGTGCCAGCAGTTTCTCGGGGGGAAGAGGGAACACTGAAGCTTTCTTT.

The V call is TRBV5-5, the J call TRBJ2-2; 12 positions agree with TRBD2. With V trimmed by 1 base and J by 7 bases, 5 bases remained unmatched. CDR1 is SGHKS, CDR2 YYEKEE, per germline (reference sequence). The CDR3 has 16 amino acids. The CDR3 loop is CASSLWLAGGDGELFF. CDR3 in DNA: TGTGCCAGCAGCTTGTGGCTAGCGGGAGGGGACGGGGAGCTGTTTTTT.

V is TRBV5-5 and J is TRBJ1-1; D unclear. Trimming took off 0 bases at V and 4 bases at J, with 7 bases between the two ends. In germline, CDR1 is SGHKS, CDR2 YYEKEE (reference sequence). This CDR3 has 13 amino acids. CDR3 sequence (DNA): TGTGCCAGCAGCTTGGATTGGGCCACTGAAGCTTTCTTT. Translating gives CASSLDWATEAFF.

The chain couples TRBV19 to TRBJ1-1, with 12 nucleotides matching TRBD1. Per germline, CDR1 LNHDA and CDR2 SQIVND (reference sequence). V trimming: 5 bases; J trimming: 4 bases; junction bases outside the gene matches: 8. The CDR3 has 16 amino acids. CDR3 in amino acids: CASSFRDRGLGTEAFF. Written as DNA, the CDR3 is TGTGCCAGTAGTTTCCGGGACAGGGGGCTTGGCACTGAAGCTTTCTTT.

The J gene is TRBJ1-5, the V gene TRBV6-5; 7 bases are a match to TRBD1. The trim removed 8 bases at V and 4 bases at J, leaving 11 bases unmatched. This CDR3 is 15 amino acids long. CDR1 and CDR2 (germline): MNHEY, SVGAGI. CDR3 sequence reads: CASCCVETGNQPQHF. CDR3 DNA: TGTGCCAGCTGCTGTGTCGAGACAGGGAATCAGCCCCAGCATTTT.

CDR3 protein: CASSLGSGGYEQYF. The CDR3 coding sequence is TGTGCCAGCAGCTTAGGCTCAGGGGGCTACGAGCAGTACTTC. J is TRBJ2-7 and V is TRBV7-6, with 7 bases lining up with TRBD1. The CDR3 totals 14 residues. The V gene's germline CDR1 is SGHVS and CDR2 FNYEAQ. V lost 1 base and J lost 3; bases outside the gene matches: 3.

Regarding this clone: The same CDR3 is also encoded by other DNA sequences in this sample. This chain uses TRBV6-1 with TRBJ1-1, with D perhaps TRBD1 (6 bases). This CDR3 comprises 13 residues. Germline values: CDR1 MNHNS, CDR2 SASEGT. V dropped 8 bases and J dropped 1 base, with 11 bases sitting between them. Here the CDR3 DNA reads TGTGCCAGCCGGACCAGGGGGAACACTGAAGCTTTCTTT. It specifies CASRTRGNTEAFF.

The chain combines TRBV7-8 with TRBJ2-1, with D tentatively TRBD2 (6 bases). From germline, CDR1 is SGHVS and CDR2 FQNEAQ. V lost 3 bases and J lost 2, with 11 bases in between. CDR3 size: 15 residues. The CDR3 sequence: CASSLETGAYNEQFF. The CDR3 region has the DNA TGTGCCAGCAGCTTGGAAACGGGAGCCTACAATGAGCAGTTCTTC.

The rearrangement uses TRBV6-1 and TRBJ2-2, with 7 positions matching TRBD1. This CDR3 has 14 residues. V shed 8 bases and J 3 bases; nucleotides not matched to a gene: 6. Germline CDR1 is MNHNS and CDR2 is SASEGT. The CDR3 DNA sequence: TGTGCCAGCGGTCGACAGGGAGACACCGGGGAGCTGTTTTTT. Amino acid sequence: CASGRQGDTGELFF.

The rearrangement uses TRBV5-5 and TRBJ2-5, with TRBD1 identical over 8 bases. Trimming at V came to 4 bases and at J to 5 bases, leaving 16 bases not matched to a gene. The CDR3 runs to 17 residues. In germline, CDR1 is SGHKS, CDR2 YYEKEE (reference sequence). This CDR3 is CASSPITGQGLGETQYF. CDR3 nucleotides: TGTGCCAGCAGCCCCATAACAGGACAGGGCCTTGGGGAGACCCAGTACTTC.

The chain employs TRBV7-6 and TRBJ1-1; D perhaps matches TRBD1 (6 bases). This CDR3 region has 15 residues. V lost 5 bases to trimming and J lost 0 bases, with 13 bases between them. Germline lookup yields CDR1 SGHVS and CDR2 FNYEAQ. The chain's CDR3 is CASSPSTGMNTEAFF. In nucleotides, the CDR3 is TGTGCCAGCAGCCCGAGCACAGGGATGAACACTGAAGCTTTCTTT.

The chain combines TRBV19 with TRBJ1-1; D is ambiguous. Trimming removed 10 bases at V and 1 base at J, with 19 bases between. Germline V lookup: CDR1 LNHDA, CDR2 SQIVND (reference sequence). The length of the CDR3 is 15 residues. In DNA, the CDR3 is TGTGCCACCGAAGCCGGTAGCAGTAGGAACACTGAAGCTTTCTTT. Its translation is CATEAGSSRNTEAFF. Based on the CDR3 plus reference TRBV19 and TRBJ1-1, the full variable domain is DGGITQSPKYLFRKEGQNVTLSCEQNLNHDAMYWYRQDPGQGLRLIYYSQIVNDFQKGDIAEGYSVSREKKESFPLTVTSAQKNPTAFYLCATEAGSSRNTEAFFGQGTRLTVV.

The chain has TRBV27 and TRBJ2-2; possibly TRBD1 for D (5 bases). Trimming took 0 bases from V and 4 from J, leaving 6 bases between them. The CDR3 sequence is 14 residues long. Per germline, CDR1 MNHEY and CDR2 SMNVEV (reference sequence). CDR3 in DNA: TGTGCCAGCAGTTTATCGACAGCCACCGGGGAGCTGTTTTTT. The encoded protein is CASSLSTATGELFF.

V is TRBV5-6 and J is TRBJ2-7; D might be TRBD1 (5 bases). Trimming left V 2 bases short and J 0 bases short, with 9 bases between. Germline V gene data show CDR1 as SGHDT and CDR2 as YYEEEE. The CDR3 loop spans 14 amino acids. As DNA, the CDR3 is TGTGCCAGCAGCTTTGGGGCTCTCTCCTACGAGCAGTACTTC. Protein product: CASSFGALSYEQYF.

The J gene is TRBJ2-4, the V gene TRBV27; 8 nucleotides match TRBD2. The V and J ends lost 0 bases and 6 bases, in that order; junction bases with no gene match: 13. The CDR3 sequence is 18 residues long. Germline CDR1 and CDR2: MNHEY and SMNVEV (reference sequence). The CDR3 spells CASSLSWGGAGDRNIQYF. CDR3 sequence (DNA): TGTGCCAGCAGTTTATCGTGGGGGGGAGCGGGAGATAGAAACATTCAGTACTTC.

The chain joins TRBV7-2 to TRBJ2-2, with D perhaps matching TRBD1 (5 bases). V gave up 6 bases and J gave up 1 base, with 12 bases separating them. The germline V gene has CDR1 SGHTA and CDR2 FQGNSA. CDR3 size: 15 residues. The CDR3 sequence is CASSLRAVNTGELFF. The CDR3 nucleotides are TGTGCCAGCAGTCTCAGGGCCGTGAACACCGGGGAGCTGTTTTTT.

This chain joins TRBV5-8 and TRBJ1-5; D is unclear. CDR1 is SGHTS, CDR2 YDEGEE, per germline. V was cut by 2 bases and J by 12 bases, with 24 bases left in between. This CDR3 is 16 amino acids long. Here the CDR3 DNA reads TGTGCCAGCAGCTTACTCGGGAACGGATCAATCTCGGGCCAGCATTTT. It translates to CASSLLGNGSISGQHF.

The CDR3 sequence is CASSSQGQPQHF. In DNA, the CDR3 is TGTGCCAGCAGTTCTCAGGGTCAGCCCCAGCATTTT. The V gene is TRBV28, the J gene TRBJ1-5; D perhaps matches TRBD1 (5 bases). This CDR3 contains 12 residues. Per germline, CDR1 MDHEN and CDR2 SYDVKM. Trimming left V 4 bases short and J 6 bases short, with 7 bases between.

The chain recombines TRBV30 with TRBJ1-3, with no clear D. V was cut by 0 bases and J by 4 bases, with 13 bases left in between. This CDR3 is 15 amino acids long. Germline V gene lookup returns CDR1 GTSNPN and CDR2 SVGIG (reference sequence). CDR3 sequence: CAWSVRGLRGNTIYF. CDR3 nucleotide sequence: TGTGCCTGGAGTGTACGAGGGCTTCGAGGAAACACCATATATTTT.

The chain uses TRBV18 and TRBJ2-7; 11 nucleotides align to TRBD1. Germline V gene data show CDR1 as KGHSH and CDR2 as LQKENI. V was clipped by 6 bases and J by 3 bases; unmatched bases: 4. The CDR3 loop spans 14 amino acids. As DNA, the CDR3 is TGTGCCAGCTCCCAAGGGACAGGGGGCTACGAGCAGTACTTC. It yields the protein CASSQGTGGYEQYF.

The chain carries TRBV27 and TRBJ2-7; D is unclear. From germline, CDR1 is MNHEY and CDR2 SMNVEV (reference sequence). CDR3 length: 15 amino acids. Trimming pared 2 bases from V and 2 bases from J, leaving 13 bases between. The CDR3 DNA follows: TGTGCCAGCAGTTTAGTGGTAGCAGCTCCCTACGAGCAGTACTTC. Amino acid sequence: CASSLVVAAPYEQYF.

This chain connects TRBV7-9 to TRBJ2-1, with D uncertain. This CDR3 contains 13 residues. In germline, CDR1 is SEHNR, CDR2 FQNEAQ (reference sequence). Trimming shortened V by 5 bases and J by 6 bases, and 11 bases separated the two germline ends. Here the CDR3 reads CASSPNSANEQFF. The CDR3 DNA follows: TGTGCCAGCAGCCCAAATAGTGCCAATGAGCAGTTCTTC.

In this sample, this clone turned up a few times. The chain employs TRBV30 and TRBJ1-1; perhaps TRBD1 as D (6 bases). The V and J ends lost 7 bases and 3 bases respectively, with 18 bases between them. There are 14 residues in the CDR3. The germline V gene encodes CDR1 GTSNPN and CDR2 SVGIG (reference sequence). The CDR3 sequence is CASEGGAGDTEAFF. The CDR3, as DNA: TGTGCCTCCGAGGGGGGAGCGGGGGACACTGAAGCTTTCTTT. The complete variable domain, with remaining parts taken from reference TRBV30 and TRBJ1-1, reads SQTIHQWPATLVQPVGSPLSLECTVEGTSNPNLYWYRQAAGRGLQLLFYSVGIGQISSEVPQNLSASRPQDRQFILSSKKLLLSDSGFYLCASEGGAGDTEAFFGQGTRLTVV.

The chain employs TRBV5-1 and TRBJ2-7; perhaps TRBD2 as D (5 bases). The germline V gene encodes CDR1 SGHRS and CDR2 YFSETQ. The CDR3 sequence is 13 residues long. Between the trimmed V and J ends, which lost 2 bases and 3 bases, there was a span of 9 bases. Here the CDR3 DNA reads TGCGCCAGCAGCTTTACAGAGGGCTACGAGCAGTACTTC. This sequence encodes CASSFTEGYEQYF.

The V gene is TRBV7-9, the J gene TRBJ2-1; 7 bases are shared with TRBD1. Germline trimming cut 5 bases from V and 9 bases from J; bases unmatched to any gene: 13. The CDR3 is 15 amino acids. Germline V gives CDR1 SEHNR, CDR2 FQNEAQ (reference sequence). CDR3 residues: CASSLTGQPQGEQFF. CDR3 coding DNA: TGTGCCAGCAGCCTAACGGGACAGCCCCAAGGTGAGCAGTTCTTC.